This T cell receptor beta chain was captured by sequencing in a study of blood T cell repertoires in COVID-19. Study information: Donors in the United States, Italy and Spain gave samples during acute or convalescent COVID-19. The cDNA or gDNA used as material had been derived from T cells, B-cell-depleted T cells, or PBMCs.

The CDR3 sequence is 16 residues long. Per germline, CDR1 LNHNV and CDR2 YYDKDF (reference sequence). Unmatched junction bases numbered 4, after V lost 1 base and J lost 2 bases. Per the original data handling: Quantification of nucleated cells was approximated via reference gene primer amplification. Clones were read by immunoSEQ multiplex PCR, and TCRdb kept only the in-frame ones, dropping some. The V and J calls and the clone size are those of that table, but D and trimming were determined from the DNA. The table lists roughly 250,000 clones, 70% to 90% of them singletons. V and J are TRBV15 and TRBJ2-1; TRBD1 matches 8 bases. The clonotype originates from a woman aged 40 to 50 who had recovered from COVID-19. Sequencing input: peripheral blood. CDR3 coding DNA: TGTGCCACCAGCAGAGTCCGGGACAGGACCTACAATGAGCAGTTCTTC. It is translated as CATSRVRDRTYNEQFF.